Following are 20 T cell receptor beta chains from one sample sequenced in a study of T cells in Graves' hyperthyroidism and ophthalmopathy. RNA transcripts served as the template for amplifying TCR beta CDR3 regions. HTBI primers were the set used in a first-round RT-PCR of the TCR CDR3. TCRdb fed the multiplex PCR reads into MiXCR, producing one record per CDR3 protein. The sample includes roughly 330,000 distinct CDR3 sequences, roughly 17% of them seen just once. The sequenced sample was blood. All receptors derive from a young man with Graves' hyperthyroidism.

This clonotype was detected ten times or more. One end of the junction does not line up with germline, which may come from a read error. The V call is TRBV7-7, the J call TRBJ2-1, with TRBD1 matching 8 bases. Germline V gene data show CDR1 as SSHAT and CDR2 as FNYEAQ (reference sequence). The CDR3 has 13 residues. CDR3 bases: TGTGCTAGCAGTTACACAGGGGGTTCTGAGCAGTTCTTC. This encodes CASSYTGGSEQFF.

The V call is TRBV28, the J call TRBJ1-1; 11 nucleotides match TRBD1. Germline values: CDR1 MDHEN, CDR2 SYDVKM. The CDR3 is 16 amino acids. Unmatched junction bases numbered 12, after V lost 5 bases and J lost 7 bases. The chain's CDR3 is CASSPMDGTGGGEAFF. CDR3 DNA sequence: TGTGCCAGCAGTCCTATGGACGGGACAGGGGGTGGTGAAGCTTTCTTT. Looking up the rest from reference TRBV28 and TRBJ1-1 gives the full variable domain: DVKVTQSSRYLVKRTGEKVFLECVQDMDHENMFWYRQDPGLGLRLIYFSYDVKMKEKGDIPEGYSVSREKKERFSLILESASTNQTSMYLCASSPMDGTGGGEAFFGQGTRLTVV.

Of note for this clonotype: One end of the junction does not line up with germline, which may come from a read error. The chain is built from TRBV28 and TRBJ2-1, with a possible D match to TRBD2 (5 bases). This CDR3 has 12 residues. Germline CDR1 and CDR2: MDHEN and SYDVKM. This CDR3 is CASSFLGTSFLF. CDR3 nucleotides: TGTGCCAGCAGTTTTTTGGGTACTAGTTTTCTCTTC.

This clonotype came up many times. V usage is TRBV6-1 and J usage is TRBJ1-5; D may be TRBD1 (6 bases). The CDR3 contains 16 residues. Per germline, CDR1 MNHNS and CDR2 SASEGT. The V end was cut by 4 bases, the J end by 3 bases, with 16 bases between. Written as DNA, the CDR3 is TGTGCCAGCAGTGCCAGCGGGGGGGCAAACAATCAGCCCCAGCATTTT. Protein sequence: CASSASGGANNQPQHF.

Many counts were recorded for this clonotype. V and J are TRBV12-5 and TRBJ2-5, with 8 positions matching TRBD2. Per the germline V gene, CDR1 is LGHNT and CDR2 is FRNRAP. This CDR3 is built from 17 residues. Trimming removed 0 bases from V and 2 bases from J; junction bases left unmatched: 8. The CDR3 spells CASGLVLSASGQETQYF. For the CDR3, the DNA is TGTGCTAGTGGTTTGGTACTCTCTGCTAGCGGGCAAGAGACCCAGTACTTC.

This sequence joins TRBV19 and TRBJ2-7; 8 bases agree with TRBD2. The length of the CDR3 is 14 residues. Losses at the gene ends were 5 bases for V and 1 base for J; bases not matched to a gene: 4. The germline V gene has CDR1 LNHDA and CDR2 SQIVND (reference sequence). CDR3 coding DNA: TGTGCCAGTAGTTCCGCGGGGGGATCCTACGAGCAGTACTTC. Translated, it gives CASSSAGGSYEQYF.

The chain recombines TRBV9 with TRBJ1-4; D remains unclear. Trimming took 0 bases from V and 10 from J, leaving 10 bases between them. CDR1 is SGDLS and CDR2 is YYNGEE in the germline V gene. The CDR3 is made up of 13 amino acids. CDR3 in DNA: TGTGCCAGCAGCGTAGGGCGGACGGGAAAACTGTTTTTT. This codes for CASSVGRTGKLFF.

Of note for this clonotype: An end of the junction differs from the germline gene, which may be a read error. The V and J genes are TRBV20-1 and TRBJ1-5; 7 bases line up with TRBD1. This CDR3 is built from 14 residues. From germline, CDR1 is DFQATT and CDR2 SNEGSKA (reference sequence). The CDR3 is CSALKTGSGQSQHF. Written as DNA, the CDR3 is TGCAGTGCTCTTAAGACAGGGTCGGGTCAGTCCCAGCATTTT.

This rearrangement joins TRBV3-1 to TRBJ2-7; 13 nucleotides match TRBD2. The CDR3 covers 16 residues. Germline trimming cut 2 bases from V and 4 bases from J; bases unmatched to any gene: 5. The germline V gene has CDR1 LGHDT and CDR2 YNNKEL (reference sequence). DNA of the CDR3: TGTGCCAGCAGCCAATTTGGACTAGCGGGAGTATACGAGCAGTACTTC. It codes for CASSQFGLAGVYEQYF.

The gene calls are TRBV30 and TRBJ1-2; a possible D gene is TRBD1 (5 bases). V was cut by 5 bases and J by 4 bases, with 8 bases left in between. The CDR3 runs 11 residues. Germline V gives CDR1 GTSNPN, CDR2 SVGIG (reference sequence). CDR3 in amino acids: CAWGHFYGYTF. The CDR3, as DNA: TGTGCCTGGGGACATTTCTATGGCTACACCTTC. Using reference TRBV30 and TRBJ1-2 for the parts outside the CDR3, the full variable domain is SQTIHQWPATLVQPVGSPLSLECTVEGTSNPNLYWYRQAAGRGLQLLFYSVGIGQISSEVPQNLSASRPQDRQFILSSKKLLLSDSGFYLCAWGHFYGYTFGSGTRLTVV.

V is TRBV13 and J is TRBJ2-6; no reliable D call. The CDR3 sequence is 15 residues long. CDR1 is PRHDT and CDR2 is FYEKMQ in the germline V gene (reference sequence). Trimming took off 6 bases at V and 3 bases at J, with 12 bases between the two ends. The DNA of the CDR3 is TGTGCCAGCAGTTTGGGAATTGGTGGGGCCAACGTCCTGACTTTC. Amino acids: CASSLGIGGANVLTF.

This clonotype was observed at least ten times. This chain connects TRBV7-3 to TRBJ2-1; 12 nucleotides agree with TRBD2. The CDR3 is 17 residues long. Looked up from germline, CDR1 is SGHTA and CDR2 is FQGTGA. After removal of 5 bases from V and 5 bases from J, the junction contained 10 bases not matched to a gene. The CDR3 nucleotides are TGTGCCAGCAGCGCCCGCCAGGGACTAGCGGGCCACAATGAGCAGTTCTTC. Amino acid sequence: CASSARQGLAGHNEQFF.

The table lists this clonotype with many counts. The CDR3, as DNA: TGTGCCAGCAGTAGGACTAGCGGGAGGGCCGTGGATGAGCAGTTCTTC. Translation gives CASSRTSGRAVDEQFF. The V gene is TRBV12-3 or TRBV12-4, the J gene TRBJ2-1; 15 nucleotides match TRBD2. This CDR3 spans 16 amino acids. With 5 bases clipped from V and 8 bases from J, the junction kept 7 bases outside the gene matches.

The sample holds many counts of this clonotype. This rearrangement joins TRBV28 to TRBJ2-7; 10 bases line up with TRBD1. CDR1 and CDR2 from the germline V gene are MDHEN and SYDVKM. The junction had 5 bases not matched to a gene; V was cut back by 7 bases and J by 2 bases. This CDR3 has 14 amino acids. This chain's CDR3 is CASTRTGGAYEQYF. Written as DNA, the CDR3 is TGTGCCAGCACTCGGACAGGGGGGGCCTACGAGCAGTACTTC.

Comments on this clonotype: The CDR3 does not close with the conserved phenylalanine or tryptophan, likely indicating a read error. The chain couples TRBV12-3 or TRBV12-4 to TRBJ2-7; perhaps TRBD1 as D (6 bases). V was clipped by 3 bases and J by 6 bases, with 15 bases between them. This CDR3 is 14 amino acids long. CDR3 amino acids: CASSFQGHFGEQYL. The CDR3 nucleotides read TGTGCCAGCAGTTTCCAGGGGCACTTTGGCGAGCAGTACCTC.

Ten or more counts support this clonotype. The rearrangement uses TRBV7-3 and TRBJ2-1; TRBD2 aligns across 8 bases. The junction had 9 bases not matched to a gene; V was cut back by 6 bases and J by 2 bases. The CDR3 covers 16 residues. Germline V gene lookup returns CDR1 SGHTA and CDR2 FQGTGA. The CDR3 sequence: CASSQNPGLAYNEQFF. The DNA for the CDR3 is TGTGCCAGCAGTCAAAACCCGGGACTAGCCTACAATGAGCAGTTCTTC.

The J gene is TRBJ1-5, the V gene TRBV19; D uncertain. V lost 1 base and J 4 bases, leaving 5 bases between the germline ends. Germline V lookup: CDR1 LNHDA, CDR2 SQIVND (reference sequence). The CDR3 is 13 amino acids. The CDR3 DNA follows: TGTGCCAGTAGTATAGGCCCTAATCAGCCCCAGCATTTT. Amino acids: CASSIGPNQPQHF.

This clonotype was counted between two and nine times. The V and J genes are TRBV6-6 and TRBJ2-5; possible D gene TRBD2, 6 bases. Germline V gene sequence: CDR1 MNHNY, CDR2 SVGAGI (reference sequence). The CDR3 sequence is 15 residues long. Trimming removed 4 bases at V and 3 bases at J, with 15 bases between. The CDR3 is CASSSSGAAEETQYF. The CDR3 DNA follows: TGTGCCAGCAGTTCCTCGGGAGCGGCCGAAGAGACCCAGTACTTC.

This clonotype was counted a few times. This rearrangement joins TRBV3-1 to TRBJ2-7; the D gene is possibly TRBD2 (5 bases). In germline, CDR1 is LGHDT, CDR2 YNNKEL (reference sequence). The CDR3 consists of 13 residues. Between the trimmed V and J ends, which lost 6 bases and 4 bases, there was a span of 13 bases. The CDR3 nucleotides read TGTGCCAGCAGGGCCGGAGGTGGTTACGAGCAGTACTTC. This gives the protein CASRAGGGYEQYF.

The CDR3 DNA follows: TGTGCCATCACCCCGGACAGCCAAGAGACCCAGTACTTC. Its protein product is CAITPDSQETQYF. The V gene is TRBV10-3, the J gene TRBJ2-5, with D maybe TRBD1 (6 bases). Germline-derived CDR1 and CDR2 are ENHRY and SYGVKD. This CDR3 contains 13 residues. V was cut by 7 bases and J by 1 base, with 10 bases left in between.